A selection of T cell receptor beta chains follows, all from one sample in a study of T cell responses to AZD1222 COVID-19 vaccine. Some clones are missing from TCRdb's copy, which holds only in-frame ones; the method was immunoSEQ multiplex PCR. The sample holds over 150,000 clones, 86% seen once. The sequenced sample was peripheral blood, obtained on day 0 of MenACWY control vaccination. The receptors derive from an adult in good health. The CDR3 runs from the conserved cysteine through the conserved F or W.

v_call,j_call,cdr3_aa
TRBV9,TRBJ2-2,CASSGQLNTGELFF
TRBV19,TRBJ1-1,CASSIGTGAGNTEAFF
TRBV29-1,TRBJ2-3,CTAGDTDTQYF
TRBV6-1,TRBJ1-5,CASSDPYPTRGDGQPQHF
TRBV29-1,TRBJ1-1,CSVEQGDTEAFF
TRBV6-5,TRBJ2-1,CASNVGGSYNEQFF
TRBV5-4,TRBJ1-6,CASSWGGVLNSPLHF
TRBV5-6,TRBJ1-6,CASSSGRPGNSPLHF
TRBV7-7,TRBJ2-2,CASRLDSGGAGELFF
TRBV10-3,TRBJ1-1,CAISESEGLGQYEAFF
TRBV5-4,TRBJ2-3,CASSYSGTDTQYF
TRBV7-9,TRBJ1-6,CASSLGSGRLWSPLHF
TRBV28,TRBJ1-6,CASSFPAGGNNSPLHF
TRBV6-1,TRBJ2-5,CASSALSGTSGQETQYF
TRBV6-2/TRBV6-3,TRBJ1-2,CASSQRGTVYGYTF
TRBV6-5,TRBJ1-2,CASRGGVDGYTF
TRBV25-1,TRBJ2-7,CASSETGFYEQYF
TRBV27,TRBJ2-1,CASSRTGTSGGAYNEQFF
TRBV9,TRBJ2-1,CASSVEGLAGEYNEQFF
TRBV19,TRBJ2-7,CASSIGVAYEQYF
TRBV27,TRBJ1-6,CASTFTGRNSPLHF
TRBV7-3,TRBJ1-1,CASSLGLTGTEAFF
TRBV29-1,TRBJ1-2,CSVGKAANYGYTF
TRBV7-2,TRBJ2-3,CASSPERTSTDTQYF
TRBV5-8,TRBJ2-7,CASSLGPGFGGEQYF
TRBV9,TRBJ2-7,CASSVGSGPYEQYF
TRBV20-1,TRBJ1-2,CSASHLRGYGYTF
TRBV2,TRBJ1-1,CASSVLGARSTEAFF
TRBV3-1/TRBV3-2,TRBJ1-5,CASSDYPANQPQHF
TRBV9,TRBJ2-1,CASSVGAASYNEQFF
TRBV27,TRBJ1-6,CASSLRASHLNSPLHF
TRBV5-1,TRBJ2-1,CASSLGTSGGANEQFF
TRBV27,TRBJ1-1,CARTRRNTEAFF
TRBV5-4,TRBJ2-5,CASSPGAGGVQETQYF
TRBV7-2,TRBJ1-1,CASSPGAANTEAFF
TRBV6-5,TRBJ2-5,CASSYGGGRAGETQYF
TRBV14,TRBJ1-1,CASSPKQGGSTEAFF
TRBV19,TRBJ1-1,CASSITGTNTEAFF
TRBV5-1,TRBJ1-4,CASSSLGTNEKLFF
TRBV7-2,TRBJ1-3,CASSLHRAGNTIYF
TRBV18,TRBJ2-1,CASSPSGGRGYNEQFF
TRBV3-1/TRBV3-2,TRBJ2-7,CASSQVGGSSYEQYF
TRBV7-9,TRBJ1-2,CASTVGRANYGYTF
TRBV5-4,TRBJ1-2,CASSPRRGYGYTF
TRBV6-2/TRBV6-3,TRBJ2-7,CASSRGQVYEQYF